These 22 T cell receptor beta chains were all obtained from the same sample, sequenced in a study of graft-versus-host responses after intestinal transplantation. The antigens of these receptors remain unknown. Sequenced by immunoSEQ multiplex PCR; TCRdb stores in-frame clones only, minus some. The sample records 95,000 to 150,000 clones, 85% to 95% being singletons. The starting material was unstimulated CD4+ T cells sorted from spleen or lymph node cells, obtained before intestinal transplant. These receptors were taken from a human donor who received an intestinal transplant.

This clone was seen a single time. The V call is TRBV9, the J call TRBJ2-2; no clear D. The germline gives CDR1 SGDLS, CDR2 YYNGEE. V lost 0 bases and J lost 10, with 16 bases in between. The CDR3 totals 15 residues. The CDR3 protein is CASSVAAGEGVELFF. CDR3 nucleotide sequence: TGTGCCAGCAGCGTAGCGGCCGGTGAAGGTGTGGAGCTGTTTTTT.

In DNA, the CDR3 is TGCGCCAGCAGCATCGACCGGCTAGGTGGCACAGATACGCAGTATTTT. Translating gives CASSIDRLGGTDTQYF. This chain links TRBV5-1 with TRBJ2-3; D gene unclear. V was cut by 4 bases and J by 1 base, with 16 bases left in between. The V gene's germline CDR1 is SGHRS and CDR2 YFSETQ. This CDR3 has 16 residues.

The chain recombines TRBV7-2 with TRBJ1-1; 8 bases line up with TRBD1. The length of the CDR3 is 15 residues. With V trimmed by 2 bases and J by 3 bases, 5 bases remained unmatched. Germline-derived CDR1 and CDR2 are SGHTA and FQGNSA. DNA of the CDR3: TGTGCCAGCAGCTTATGGACAGGGTTGGACACTGAAGCTTTCTTT. Encoded protein: CASSLWTGLDTEAFF.

V usage is TRBV18 and J usage is TRBJ2-1; perhaps TRBD1 as D (6 bases). Between the trimmed V and J ends, which lost 0 bases and 3 bases, there was a span of 12 bases. CDR1 and CDR2 from the germline V gene are KGHSH and LQKENI. This CDR3 has 16 amino acids. In DNA form, the CDR3 reads TGTGCCAGCTCACCACCTAGGACAGATTACTACAATGAGCAGTTCTTC. This sequence encodes CASSPPRTDYYNEQFF.

In the case of this clone: A read error may account for a junction end that differs from germline. V gene TRBV18 combines with J gene TRBJ1-3; weak D call: TRBD1 (5 bases). This CDR3 has 18 residues. Germline V gene data show CDR1 as KGHSH and CDR2 as LQKENI. The CDR3 DNA follows: TGTGTCAGCTCACCGGTATCGGGGCCAGGGCCCGTGGGAAACACCATATATTTT. As protein: CVSSPVSGPGPVGNTIYF.

The chain employs TRBV2 and TRBJ2-7; D is undetermined. V lost 6 bases to trimming and J lost 3 bases, with 18 bases between them. This CDR3 is 15 amino acids long. Germline assignment: CDR1 SNHLY and CDR2 FYNNEI. CDR3: CASSPKAAAIYEQYF. Written as DNA, the CDR3 is TGTGCCAGCAGCCCAAAGGCGGCCGCGATCTACGAGCAGTACTTC.

The chain combines TRBV10-1 with TRBJ2-1, with TRBD1 identical over 7 bases. This CDR3 spans 15 amino acids. Germline-derived CDR1 and CDR2 are WNHNN and SYGVQD (reference sequence). With 4 bases clipped from V and 6 bases from J, the junction kept 9 bases outside the gene matches. CDR3 sequence (DNA): TGCGCCAGCAGTGCTACAGGGGTGGGTATCAATGAGCAGTTCTTC. As protein: CASSATGVGINEQFF.

The chain is built from TRBV5-4 and TRBJ2-3; no reliable D call. From germline, CDR1 is SGHNT and CDR2 YYREEE (reference sequence). Between the trimmed V and J ends, which lost 3 bases and 5 bases, there was a span of 7 bases. CDR3 length: 12 residues. Here the CDR3 reads CASSSYKDTQYF. The CDR3 coding sequence is TGTGCCAGCAGCTCGTACAAAGATACGCAGTATTTT.

The rearrangement joins TRBV29-1 to TRBJ1-1, with 8 positions matching TRBD1. The length of the CDR3 is 15 residues. The germline gives CDR1 SQVTM, CDR2 ANQGSEA. V lost 7 bases to trimming and J lost 6 bases; unmatched junction nucleotides: 16. CDR3 protein: CSGLRDRSYFSEAFF. CDR3 DNA: TGCAGCGGACTCCGGGACAGGAGTTACTTTTCTGAAGCTTTCTTT.

This chain joins TRBV5-5 and TRBJ2-7; D might be TRBD2 (6 bases). This CDR3 spans 13 amino acids. The ends were cut back, 4 bases at V and 7 bases at J, with 15 bases in the middle. Germline CDR1 is SGHKS and CDR2 is YYEKEE (reference sequence). In DNA, the CDR3 is TGTGCCAGCAGCGGACGGGTGGGGAGGGAGCAGTACTTC. It specifies CASSGRVGREQYF.

The count of this clone is one. The chain couples TRBV5-1 to TRBJ1-5, with no clear D. The germline V and J ends were trimmed by 0 bases and 3 bases, with 4 bases remaining between them. The CDR3 spans 13 residues. The germline V gene encodes CDR1 SGHRS and CDR2 YFSETQ. The CDR3 is CASSLGTNQPQHF. In DNA form, the CDR3 reads TGCGCCAGCAGCTTGGGAACCAATCAGCCCCAGCATTTT.

V usage is TRBV7-2 and J usage is TRBJ2-7; maybe TRBD2 (5 bases). The V end lost 5 bases, the J end lost 3 bases, and 17 bases lay between the germline ends. The CDR3 covers 15 residues. Germline values: CDR1 SGHTA, CDR2 FQGNSA. The CDR3 nucleotides are TGTGCCAGCAGCCCCCGGGCTAGCTGGATCTACGAGCAGTACTTC. Translated: CASSPRASWIYEQYF.

The chain uses TRBV6-5 and TRBJ2-7; 12 bases line up with TRBD2. CDR3 length: 16 amino acids. The J segment lost 6 bases and the V segment lost 0 bases, leaving 6 bases of the junction unmatched. The germline CDR1 and CDR2 sequences are MNHEY and SVGAGI. The CDR3 DNA follows: TGTGCCAGCAGTTACTCGACTAGCGGGAGACAAGGCGAGCAGTACTTC. As protein: CASSYSTSGRQGEQYF.

The chain has TRBV6-6 and TRBJ2-7; a weak D match, TRBD1 (6 bases). The CDR3 length is 14 residues. CDR1 MNHNY and CDR2 SVGAGI come from the germline V gene (reference sequence). V dropped 0 bases and J dropped 5 bases, with 11 bases sitting between them. The CDR3 protein is CASSYSRQAHEQYF. The CDR3 DNA reads TGTGCCAGCAGTTACTCCAGACAGGCCCACGAGCAGTACTTC.

This rearrangement joins TRBV6-5 to TRBJ2-5, with D possibly matching TRBD2 (5 bases). The V gene's germline CDR1 is MNHEY and CDR2 SVGAGI. The ends were cut back, 7 bases at V and 1 base at J, with 16 bases in the middle. This CDR3 has 15 amino acids. The CDR3 nucleotides read TGTGCCAGCAAGTATTCCGGGGTTATCCAAGAGACCCAGTACTTC. Amino acids: CASKYSGVIQETQYF.

This clone was picked up one time. The rearrangement links TRBV25-1 to TRBJ2-5; D gene uncertain. CDR1 and CDR2 from the germline V gene are MGHDK and SYGVNS. This CDR3 is 13 amino acids long. V gave up 4 bases and J gave up 8 bases, with 14 bases separating them. This CDR3 reads CASSVALPGTQYF. DNA for the CDR3: TGTGCCAGCAGTGTGGCGCTACCTGGAACCCAGTACTTC.

The gene calls are TRBV7-6 and TRBJ2-1; 9 nucleotides line up with TRBD2. V gave up 7 bases and J gave up 6 bases; unmatched junction bases: 10. The CDR3 spans 15 residues. Germline-derived CDR1 and CDR2 are SGHVS and FNYEAQ. CDR3 region: CASTPGLAGLNEQFF. Here the CDR3 DNA reads TGTGCCAGCACCCCGGGGCTAGCGGGACTCAATGAGCAGTTCTTC.

The chain combines TRBV6-5 with TRBJ2-7, with 8 bases aligning to TRBD1. Germline CDR1 reads MNHEY; CDR2 reads SVGAGI. V dropped 6 bases and J dropped 2; count of bases not matched to a gene: 9. The CDR3 sequence is 15 residues long. The CDR3, as DNA: TGTGCCAGCAGCGAGGACAGGGCGGCCCCCTACGAGCAGTACTTC. Its protein is CASSEDRAAPYEQYF.

The CDR3 protein is CASSLTGGGVWETQYF. Here the CDR3 DNA reads TGCGCCAGCAGCTTAACAGGCGGGGGTGTGTGGGAGACCCAGTACTTC. V gene TRBV5-1 combines with J gene TRBJ2-5; 7 bases line up with TRBD2. V shed 2 bases, J shed 5 bases, and the junction held 12 bases outside the gene matches. CDR1 SGHRS and CDR2 YFSETQ come from the germline V gene. CDR3 length: 16 residues.

This clone was seen only once. This chain joins TRBV27 and TRBJ1-5; possibly TRBD1 for D (5 bases). This CDR3 has 18 residues. The germline CDR1 and CDR2 sequences are MNHEY and SMNVEV (reference sequence). V dropped 8 bases and J dropped 0 bases, with 23 bases sitting between them. The CDR3 DNA follows: TGTGCCAGCGGACCGACGGGACCGCTCAGCCGTAGCAATCAGCCCCAGCATTTT. It specifies CASGPTGPLSRSNQPQHF.

This clone showed up just a few times. This chain links TRBV30 with TRBJ2-4, with 9 bases matching TRBD2. The CDR3 runs to 11 residues. From germline, CDR1 is GTSNPN and CDR2 SVGIG (reference sequence). The J segment lost 15 bases and the V segment lost 5 bases, leaving 8 bases of the junction unmatched. CDR3 DNA: TGTGCCTGGGGATTTCCGGGACTAGCGTACTTC. Residues: CAWGFPGLAYF.

The rearrangement joins TRBV6-5 to TRBJ2-7, with TRBD1 matching over 9 bases. The germline V gene encodes CDR1 MNHEY and CDR2 SVGAGI. The CDR3 contains 16 residues. The J segment lost 0 bases and the V segment lost 2 bases, leaving 5 bases of the junction unmatched. This CDR3 is CASSYRDRAFSYEQYF. As DNA, the CDR3 is TGTGCCAGCAGTTACCGGGACAGGGCTTTCTCCTACGAGCAGTACTTC.